This T cell receptor (beta chain) was identified during a study of OX40 agonist ivuxolimab in advanced cancers. Study-wide results and limits: The authors did not determine the antigen specificity of the expanded peripheral T cells. Circulating CD4+ and CD8+ T cells showed clonal expansion by week 6 at 0.1 to 3.0 mg/kg. CD8+ T cells (on average) carried more expanded clones than CD4+ T cells.

The CDR3 loop spans 16 amino acids. V shed 0 bases, J shed 6 bases, and the junction held 10 bases outside the gene matches. The germline V gene has CDR1 SGHDT and CDR2 YYEEEE. Repertoires were generated with immunoSEQ multiplex PCR, while TCRdb's copy carries only in-frame clones and drops some. The sample lists about 45,000 clones; around 89% were seen once. Comment on this clone: Its antigen is not identified.

People who had autoimmune disease history or systemic immunosuppression were excluded. Sequenced material: CD4+ or CD8+ T cells sorted from blood, taken in a trial of the OX40 agonist ivuxolimab. The sequence came from an adult with an advanced solid tumor such as melanoma, head and neck, liver or kidney cancer. The chain links TRBV5-6 to TRBJ2-7; the match to TRBD2 covers 9 bases. This CDR3 reads CASSLEVEGLAGEQYF. CDR3 DNA sequence: TGTGCCAGCAGCTTGGAAGTTGAGGGACTAGCTGGCGAGCAGTACTTC.